The clone carrying this T cell receptor beta chain has only a few counts. Its cognate antigen is unknown. Genes here carry mouse names. The read is 1 residue too short to cover the CDR3 end, so that end is filled in from the germline J gene. TCRbeta CDR3 was sequenced at survey depth with template counts. Sequencing used immunoSEQ multiplex PCR; TCRdb keeps in-frame clones, though not all of them. The sample holds some 48,000 clones, 65% to 80% seen once. The sample originates from a study of tissue T cells after allogeneic stem cell transplantation. Findings and limits, study-wide: Only a limited share of tissue TCRs appeared in blood or spleen. Anatomically similar tissues had similar TCR repertoires within each patient. This small cohort was clinically heterogeneous, and sampling depth was a limitation.

The CDR3 runs to 16 residues. The germline gives CDR1 SGHDT, CDR2 FRDEAV. V lost 5 bases and J lost 2; bases outside the gene matches: 10. The chain links TRBV14 to TRBJ2-4; TRBD1 matches at 8 bases. Source material: sorted cells pooled from one or two spleens. The sequence was obtained from a pool of C57BL/6 mice in good health. CDR3 DNA, as far as it was read: TGTGCCAGCAGCCCCCTGACAGGGGTGGATCAAAACACCTTGTAC. Translating it yields CASSPLTGVDQNTLY. The CDR3, in full, reads CASSPLTGVDQNTLYF. The variable domain in full, completed from reference TRBV14 and TRBJ2-4, reads EAGVTQSPRYAVLQEGQAVSFWCDPISGHDTLYWYQQPRDQGPQLLVYFRDEAVIDNSQLPSDRFSAVRPKGTNSTLKIQSAKQGDTATYLCASSPLTGVDQNTLYFGAGTRLSVL.